Ten or more counts support the clone carrying this T cell receptor beta chain. Time point reported: sample taken at primary tumor resection. Tumor, nontumor lung or frozen PBMC supplied whole RNA, sequenced without sorting. Approximately 70 TRACERx patients with early, untreated non-small cell lung cancer donated samples. TCRdb passed the 5' RACE reads through MiXCR, listing each CDR3 protein once. Seen here are some 15,000 distinct CDR3 sequences, 7.5% to 10% observed once, and the top ten hold about a third. The data were taken from a study of spatial heterogeneity in lung cancer. The CDR3 consists of 16 residues. The junction had 5 bases not matched to a gene; V was cut back by 4 bases and J by 1 base. Germline CDR1 and CDR2: SGHAT and FQNNGV.

Here the sequenced sample was PBMCs, taken at surgery. The sequence derives from a female donor with early-stage non-small cell lung cancer. The genes are TRBV11-2 and TRBJ2-5, with TRBD2 identical over 11 bases. The CDR3 spells CASSSVAGGSQETQYF. As DNA, the CDR3 is TGTGCCAGCAGCTCCGTAGCGGGGGGGTCCCAAGAGACCCAGTACTTC.